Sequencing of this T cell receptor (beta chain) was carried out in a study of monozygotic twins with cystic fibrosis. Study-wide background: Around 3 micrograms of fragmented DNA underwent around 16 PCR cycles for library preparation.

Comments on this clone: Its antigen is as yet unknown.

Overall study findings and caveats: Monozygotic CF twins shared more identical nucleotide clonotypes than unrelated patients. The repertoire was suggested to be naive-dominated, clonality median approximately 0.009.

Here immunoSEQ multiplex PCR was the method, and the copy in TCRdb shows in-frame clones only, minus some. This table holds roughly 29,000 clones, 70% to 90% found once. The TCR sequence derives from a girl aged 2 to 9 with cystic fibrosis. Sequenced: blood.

CDR3 region: CASSPFFDRGRFYGYTF. CDR3 coding DNA: TGTGCCAGCAGCCCATTTTTCGACAGGGGGCGTTTCTATGGCTACACCTTC. The chain recombines TRBV7-2 with TRBJ1-2; 10 nucleotides match TRBD1. Germline CDR1 SGHTA, CDR2 FQGNSA. The CDR3 consists of 17 residues. The V gene end was trimmed by 5 bases and the J gene end by 4 bases; junction bases not matched to a gene: 13.